A single T cell receptor beta chain is shown here with its context. Its antigen is unidentified. Deletions cut 4 bases from V and 5 bases from J, with 15 bases between. The germline V gene has CDR1 MNHEY and CDR2 SVGAGI. The CDR3 spans 14 residues. The data originate from a study of cytomegalovirus exposure and HLA in healthy donors. Study-wide results and limits: The classifier reportedly diagnosed cytomegalovirus status with high sensitivity and specificity.

This table comes from immunoSEQ multiplex PCR, and its TCRdb copy is limited to in-frame clones, with some not included. In the table there are roughly 230,000 clones, roughly 87% of which are singletons. The material sequenced was PBMCs. The clonotype originates from a woman younger than 45 in good health and CMV-seronegative. The chain joins TRBV6-5 to TRBJ2-7; perhaps D is TRBD1 or TRBD2 (6 bases each). CDR3 in amino acids: CASSWGARSDEQYF. The CDR3 DNA sequence: TGTGCCAGCAGTTGGGGGGCAAGGAGCGACGAGCAGTACTTC.